Reported below is one T cell receptor beta chain. What it binds is unknown. The PCR contained 60 Vbeta and 13 Jbeta primers. The data were produced by immunoSEQ multiplex PCR, yet TCRdb's version contains in-frame clones alone and is incomplete. This sample has 75,000 to 100,000 clones, with roughly 76% found just once. This sample is drawn from a study of cytomegalovirus exposure and HLA in healthy donors. Findings and limits, study-wide: Later on, an analysis tied 15,000 to 20,000 TCR beta sequences to HLA alleles at 0.05 false discovery rate. Near-uniform donor sequencing depth was presumed by presence/absence analyses.

V lost 5 bases and J 7 bases, leaving 15 bases between the germline ends. The CDR3 runs 14 residues. CDR1 is SGHNT, CDR2 YENEEA, per germline. The gene calls are TRBV11-3 and TRBJ2-1, with D perhaps TRBD1 (7 bases). The sequence was collected from a female donor in good health and CMV-seronegative. The sequenced sample was PBMCs. The CDR3 nucleotides read TGTGCCAGCAGCGGCGGGGCAGGGGGAAATGAGCAGTTCTTC. Protein: CASSGGAGGNEQFF. Drawing the rest from reference TRBV11-3 and TRBJ2-1, the complete variable domain is EAGVVQSPRYKIIEKKQPVAFWCNPISGHNTLYWYLQNLGQGPELLIRYENEEAVDDSQLPKDRFSAERLKGVDSTLKIQPAELGDSAVYLCASSGGAGGNEQFFGPGTRLTVL.